The 11 T cell receptor beta chains below were found in one sample sequenced in a study of T cells expressing NK-cell markers. TCRdb reprocessed the 5' RACE reads and reports one entry per CDR3 protein, with no DNA. The clone table shows about 160,000 distinct CDR3 sequences, with the ten largest holding approximately 17%. Sequencing input: blood T cells: a sorted CD56 or NKG2C T cell subset, CD4+ or CD8+ T cells, or bulk PBMC T cells (not recorded which). These receptors all stem from a woman aged 18 to 75 in good health.

V gene TRBV10-3 combines with J gene TRBJ2-1; the D call of TRBD2 rests on TCRdb alone, since no DNA is present to check it. Germline CDR1 ENHRY, CDR2 SYGVKD. The CDR3 consists of 15 residues. CDR3 loop: CAISALAGGPGEQFF.

The CDR3 protein is CASSYRGGPGVYNEQFF. The gene calls are TRBV6-5 and TRBJ2-1; TCRdb outputs TRBD2, but without DNA this stays unchecked. Germline loops: CDR1 MNHEY, CDR2 SVGAGI. The CDR3 has 17 amino acids.

This rearrangement joins TRBV11-2 to TRBJ2-3; TCRdb indicates TRBD2, and absent DNA this call remains unverified. The CDR3 sequence is 15 residues long. CDR1 is SGHAT and CDR2 is FQNNGV in the germline V gene. CDR3 region: CASSLVAGGTDTQYF. Full variable domain (missing parts from reference TRBV11-2 and TRBJ2-3): EAGVAQSPRYKIIEKRQSVAFWCNPISGHATLYWYQQILGQGPKLLIQFQNNGVVDDSQLPKDRFSAERLKGVDSTLKIQPAKLEDSAVYLCASSLVAGGTDTQYFGPGTRLTVL.

This CDR3 reads CSASRGRARTEAFF. The chain links TRBV20-1 to TRBJ1-1; TCRdb indicates TRBD1, and absent DNA this call remains unverified. From germline, CDR1 is DFQATT and CDR2 SNEGSKA (reference sequence). The CDR3 has 14 amino acids.

The chain couples TRBV7-2 to TRBJ2-7; TCRdb designates TRBD1, a call that cannot be tested without DNA. The CDR3 sequence is 14 residues long. The germline V gene encodes CDR1 SGHTA and CDR2 FQGNSA. This CDR3 is CASSLSRGGGEQYF.

The chain recombines TRBV5-5 with TRBJ2-5; lacking DNA, the TRBD1 call made by TCRdb goes unchecked. CDR1 and CDR2 from the germline V gene are SGHKS and YYEKEE (reference sequence). The CDR3 contains 15 residues. The CDR3: CASSLEWGAGETQYF.

The chain links TRBV12-3 or TRBV12-4 to TRBJ1-5; TCRdb names TRBD1, which stays unverified in the absence of DNA. The CDR3 covers 14 residues. CDR3 sequence: CASRFTGGNQPQHF.

V usage is TRBV4-1 and J usage is TRBJ1-1; TCRdb designates TRBD1, a call that cannot be tested without DNA. Germline assignment: CDR1 MGHRA and CDR2 YSYEKL. The CDR3 length is 16 residues. The CDR3 sequence: CASSQPTRDRGRRAFF.

The V call is TRBV7-9, the J call TRBJ1-1. Germline CDR1 reads SEHNR; CDR2 reads FQNEAQ (reference sequence). The CDR3 length is 16 residues. CDR3 sequence reads: CASSLVFRTGNTEAFF.

V usage is TRBV7-2 and J usage is TRBJ2-4; absent DNA, TCRdb's TRBD1 call cannot be checked. Germline V CDR1 and CDR2: SGHTA, FQGNSA. CDR3 length: 12 residues. The chain's CDR3 is CASKQGANIQYF.

The chain uses TRBV27 and TRBJ2-1; TCRdb selects TRBD2, and the lack of DNA leaves this call unchecked. This CDR3 contains 16 residues. The germline V gene has CDR1 MNHEY and CDR2 SMNVEV (reference sequence). The CDR3 sequence: CASASGRSSSYNEQFF.